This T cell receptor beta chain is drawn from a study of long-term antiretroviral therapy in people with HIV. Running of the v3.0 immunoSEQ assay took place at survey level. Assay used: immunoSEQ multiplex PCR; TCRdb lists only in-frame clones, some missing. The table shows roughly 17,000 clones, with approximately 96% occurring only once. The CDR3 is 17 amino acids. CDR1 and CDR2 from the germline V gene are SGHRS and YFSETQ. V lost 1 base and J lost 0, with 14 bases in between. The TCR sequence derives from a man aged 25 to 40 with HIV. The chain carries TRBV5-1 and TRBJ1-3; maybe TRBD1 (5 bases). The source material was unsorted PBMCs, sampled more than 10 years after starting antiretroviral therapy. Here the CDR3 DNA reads TGCGCCAGCAGCTTGAGGGGAGACACTAGCTCTGGAAACACCATATATTTT. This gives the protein CASSLRGDTSSGNTIYF. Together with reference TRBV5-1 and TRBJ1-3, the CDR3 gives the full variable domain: KAGVTQTPRYLIKTRGQQVTLSCSPISGHRSVSWYQQTPGQGLQFLFEYFSETQRNKGNFPGRFSGRQFSNSRSEMNVSTLELGDSALYLCASSLRGDTSSGNTIYFGEGSWLTVV.